Following are 17 T cell receptor beta chains from one sample sequenced in a study of T cell changes during pregnancy in multiple sclerosis. Clones were sequenced by immunoSEQ multiplex PCR, and TCRdb holds only the in-frame ones, with some missing. The data contain fewer than 80,000 clones, roughly 92% of them singletons. Sequencing used peripheral blood, obtained in the third trimester of pregnancy. The receptor set was obtained from a female donor in good health, enrolled as a control in a pregnancy study.

The chain uses TRBV7-8 and TRBJ2-5; D may be TRBD2 (6 bases). The CDR3 has 13 residues. Trimming shortened V by 3 bases and J by 5 bases, and 10 bases separated the two germline ends. Germline V gene lookup returns CDR1 SGHVS and CDR2 FQNEAQ. CDR3 loop: CASSFSSVETQYF. The CDR3 DNA follows: TGTGCCAGCAGCTTTTCTAGCGTTGAGACCCAGTACTTC. The complete variable domain, with remaining parts taken from reference TRBV7-8 and TRBJ2-5, reads GAGVSQSPRYKVAKRGQDVALRCDPISGHVSLFWYQQALGQGPEFLTYFQNEAQLDKSGLPSDRFFAERPEGSVSTLKIQRTQQEDSAVYLCASSFSSVETQYFGPGTRLLVL.

The chain employs TRBV4-1 and TRBJ1-1; perhaps TRBD1 as D (6 bases). The CDR3 consists of 15 residues. The germline gives CDR1 MGHRA, CDR2 YSYEKL. V was clipped by 1 base and J by 9 bases, with 18 bases between them. CDR3 in amino acids: CASSQGRAGAVQAFF. Here the CDR3 DNA reads TGCGCCAGCAGCCAAGGGCGTGCAGGGGCGGTCCAAGCTTTCTTT.

V gene TRBV7-2 combines with J gene TRBJ2-7; tentatively, D is TRBD2 (6 bases). With 5 bases removed from V and 4 bases from J, the gap between germline ends came to 18 bases. Germline V CDR1 and CDR2: SGHTA, FQGNSA. CDR3 length equals 15 residues. In nucleotides, the CDR3 is TGTGCCAGCAGCCCAAGGGCAGCCGCGGGGTACGAGCAGTACTTC. Amino acids: CASSPRAAAGYEQYF.

The J gene is TRBJ1-1, the V gene TRBV5-6, with 7 bases that match TRBD1. The length of the CDR3 is 16 residues. Unmatched junction bases numbered 6, after V lost 0 bases and J lost 1 base. The germline V gene encodes CDR1 SGHDT and CDR2 YYEEEE. CDR3 nucleotides: TGTGCCAGCAGCTTGGACTTGGGGACAGCGAACACTGAAGCTTTCTTT. It specifies CASSLDLGTANTEAFF.

Regarding this clone: The same CDR3 is also encoded by other DNA sequences in this sample. The rearrangement links TRBV2 to TRBJ1-5, with 8 bases matching TRBD1. V shed 6 bases and J 2 bases; nucleotides not matched to a gene: 3. This CDR3 is built from 14 residues. Germline V gene data show CDR1 as SNHLY and CDR2 as FYNNEI. DNA of the CDR3: TGTGCCAGCAGCGGGACAGGCGGCAATCAGCCCCAGCATTTT. It specifies CASSGTGGNQPQHF.

The J gene is TRBJ2-7, the V gene TRBV7-8; D perhaps matches TRBD1 (6 bases). CDR1 SGHVS and CDR2 FQNEAQ come from the germline V gene. The CDR3 is made up of 14 amino acids. Trimming cost V 5 bases and J 2 bases, with 13 bases left between them. CDR3 in DNA: TGTGCCAGCAGCAACAGGGAGATTACCTACGAGCAGTACTTC. As protein: CASSNREITYEQYF.

The rearrangement uses TRBV9 and TRBJ2-1, with 8 bases matching TRBD2. The germline V gene has CDR1 SGDLS and CDR2 YYNGEE. The CDR3 is 15 amino acids. With V trimmed by 1 base and J by 7 bases, 7 bases remained unmatched. CDR3 coding DNA: TGTGCCAGCAGCGTACAGAGCGGGAGAGAGAATGAGCAGTTCTTC. Its protein is CASSVQSGRENEQFF.

The chain carries TRBV9 and TRBJ2-5; 11 nucleotides line up with TRBD2. The CDR3 contains 19 residues. V shed 4 bases and J 5 bases; nucleotides not matched to a gene: 19. Germline-derived CDR1 and CDR2 are SGDLS and YYNGEE. CDR3 bases: TGTGCCAGCAGCCATAGCGGGAGGGGCGGCTGGGACACCTGGGAGACCCAGTACTTC. It is translated as CASSHSGRGGWDTWETQYF.

The chain combines TRBV5-6 with TRBJ1-4; the match to TRBD1 covers 9 bases. This CDR3 is 14 amino acids long. The germline CDR1 and CDR2 sequences are SGHDT and YYEEEE. The ends lost 1 base at V and 7 bases at J; junction bases unmatched: 2. CDR3 region: CASSLQGQGEKLFF. For the CDR3, the DNA is TGTGCCAGCAGCTTGCAGGGACAGGGTGAAAAACTGTTTTTT. The full variable domain, its missing parts supplied by reference TRBV5-6 and TRBJ1-4, is DAGVTQSPTHLIKTRGQQVTLRCSPKSGHDTVSWYQQALGQGPQFIFQYYEEEERQRGNFPDRFSGHQFPNYSSELNVNALLLGDSALYLCASSLQGQGEKLFFGSGTQLSVL.

This clone was recorded once. The gene calls are TRBV15 and TRBJ2-2, with 11 bases that match TRBD1. V shed 1 base, J shed 5 bases, and the junction held 3 bases outside the gene matches. CDR1 and CDR2 from the germline V gene are LNHNV and YYDKDF (reference sequence). The CDR3 contains 16 residues. The CDR3 region is CATSRGGTGGTGELFF. In nucleotides, the CDR3 is TGTGCCACCAGCAGAGGGGGGACAGGGGGAACCGGGGAGCTGTTTTTT.

This chain uses TRBV19 with TRBJ2-2; D is ambiguous. The CDR3 has 14 amino acids. Between the trimmed V and J ends, which lost 7 bases and 0 bases, there was a span of 9 bases. Germline V gene data show CDR1 as LNHDA and CDR2 as SQIVND (reference sequence). The CDR3, as DNA: TGTGCCAGTAAAGTCAGTACGAACACCGGGGAGCTGTTTTTT. This gives the protein CASKVSTNTGELFF.

The chain couples TRBV12-5 to TRBJ1-5; TRBD1 matches 9 bases. The CDR3 contains 18 residues. The V segment lost 3 bases and the J segment 2 bases; nucleotides outside the gene matches: 11. Germline CDR1 and CDR2: LGHNT and FRNRAP. The CDR3 loop is CASGFPGTGRGGNQPQHF. The CDR3 DNA follows: TGTGCTAGTGGTTTCCCCGGGACAGGGCGAGGGGGCAATCAGCCCCAGCATTTT.

This chain uses TRBV10-3 with TRBJ2-7; 9 positions match TRBD2. Germline V gene lookup returns CDR1 ENHRY and CDR2 SYGVKD. V was pared by 4 bases and J by 6 bases, with 4 bases of the junction left unmatched. The CDR3 is 13 residues long. The CDR3 DNA follows: TGTGCCATCAGTGGCGGGGGGGCGTCCGAGCAGTACTTC. Translated, it gives CAISGGGASEQYF.

The genes are TRBV28 and TRBJ1-2, with D perhaps TRBD1 (6 bases). The CDR3 consists of 14 residues. Per the germline V gene, CDR1 is MDHEN and CDR2 is SYDVKM. V lost 7 bases and J lost 4, with 16 bases in between. The CDR3 coding sequence is TGTGCCAGCATTAGTCAGGGGCGCGTCTATGGCTACACCTTC. It is translated as CASISQGRVYGYTF.

The chain links TRBV6-1 to TRBJ2-1; possible D gene TRBD1, 7 bases. V was clipped by 10 bases and J by 0 bases, with 16 bases between them. The CDR3 sequence is 15 residues long. The germline gives CDR1 MNHNS, CDR2 SASEGT. CDR3 DNA: TGTGCCATCAGGGGGGCCAGGGGCTCCTACAATGAGCAGTTCTTC. Translating gives CAIRGARGSYNEQFF.

The genes are TRBV7-9 and TRBJ2-7; D is perhaps TRBD2 (5 bases). V lost 7 bases and J 6 bases, leaving 13 bases between the germline ends. The germline V gene has CDR1 SEHNR and CDR2 FQNEAQ (reference sequence). The CDR3 is 12 amino acids. The CDR3: CASNEGYGEQYF. CDR3 coding DNA: TGTGCCAGCAATGAGGGTTACGGCGAGCAGTACTTC.

J is TRBJ2-7 and V is TRBV4-1; 9 nucleotides match TRBD2. CDR3 size: 15 residues. The trim removed 1 base at V and 2 bases at J, leaving 3 bases unmatched. CDR1 MGHRA and CDR2 YSYEKL come from the germline V gene. The DNA of the CDR3 is TGCGCCAGCAGCCAAGGCCTAGCGGGGACCTACGAGCAGTACTTC. This codes for CASSQGLAGTYEQYF.